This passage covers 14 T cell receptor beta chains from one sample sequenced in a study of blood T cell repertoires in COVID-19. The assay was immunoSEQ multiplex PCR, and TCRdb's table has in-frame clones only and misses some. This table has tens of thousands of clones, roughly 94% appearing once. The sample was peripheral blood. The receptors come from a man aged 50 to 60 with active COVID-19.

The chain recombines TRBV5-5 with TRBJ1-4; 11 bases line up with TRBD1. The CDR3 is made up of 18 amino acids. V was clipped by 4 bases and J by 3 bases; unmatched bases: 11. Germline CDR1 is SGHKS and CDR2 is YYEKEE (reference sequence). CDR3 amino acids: CASSLGTGGRGANEKLFF. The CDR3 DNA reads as TGTGCCAGCAGCCTCGGGACAGGGGGAAGAGGAGCTAATGAAAAACTGTTTTTT.

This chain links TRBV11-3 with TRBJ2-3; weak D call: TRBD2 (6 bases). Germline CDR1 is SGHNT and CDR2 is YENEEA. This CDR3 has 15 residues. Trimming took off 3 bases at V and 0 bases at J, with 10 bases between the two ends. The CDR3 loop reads CASSLRAGSTDTQYF. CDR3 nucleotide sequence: TGTGCCAGCAGCTTGAGGGCGGGGAGCACAGATACGCAGTATTTT.

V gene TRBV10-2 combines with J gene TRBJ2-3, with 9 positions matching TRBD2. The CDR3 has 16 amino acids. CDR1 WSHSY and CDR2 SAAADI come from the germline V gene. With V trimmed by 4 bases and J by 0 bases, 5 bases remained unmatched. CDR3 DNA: TGCGCCAGCAGTGGGCCGACTAGCGGTAGCACAGATACGCAGTATTTT. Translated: CASSGPTSGSTDTQYF.

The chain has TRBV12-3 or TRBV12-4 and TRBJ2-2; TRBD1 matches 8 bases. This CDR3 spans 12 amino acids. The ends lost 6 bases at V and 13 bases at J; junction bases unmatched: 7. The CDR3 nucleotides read TGTGCCAGCAGCCTAGGACAGGGCGGGCTGTTTTTT. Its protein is CASSLGQGGLFF.

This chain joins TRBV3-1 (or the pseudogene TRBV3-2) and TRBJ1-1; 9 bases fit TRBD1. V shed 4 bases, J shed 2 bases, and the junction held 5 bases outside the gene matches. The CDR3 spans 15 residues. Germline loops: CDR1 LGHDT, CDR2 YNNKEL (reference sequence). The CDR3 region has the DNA TGTGCCAGCAGCCCCGACACAGGGGGCAACACTGAAGCTTTCTTT. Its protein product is CASSPDTGGNTEAFF.

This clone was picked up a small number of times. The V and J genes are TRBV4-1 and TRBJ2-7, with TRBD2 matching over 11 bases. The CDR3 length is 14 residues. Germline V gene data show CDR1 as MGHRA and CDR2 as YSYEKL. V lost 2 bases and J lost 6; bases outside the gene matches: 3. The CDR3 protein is CASSQPLAGGEQYF. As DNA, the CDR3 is TGCGCCAGCAGCCAACCCCTAGCGGGGGGCGAGCAGTACTTC.

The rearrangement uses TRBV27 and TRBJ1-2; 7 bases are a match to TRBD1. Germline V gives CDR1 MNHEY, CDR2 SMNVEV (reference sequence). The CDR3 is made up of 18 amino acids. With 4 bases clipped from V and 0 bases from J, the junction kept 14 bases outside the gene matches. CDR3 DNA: TGTGCCAGCAGTTCCCGGTCGGGGTGGCAGGGGGCTAACTATGGCTACACCTTC. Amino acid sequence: CASSSRSGWQGANYGYTF.

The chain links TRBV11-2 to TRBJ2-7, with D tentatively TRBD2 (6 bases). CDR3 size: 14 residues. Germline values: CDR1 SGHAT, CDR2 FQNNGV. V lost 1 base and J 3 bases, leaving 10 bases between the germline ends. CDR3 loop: CASSLVPSVYEQYF. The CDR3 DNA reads TGTGCCAGCAGCTTAGTTCCTAGCGTCTACGAGCAGTACTTC. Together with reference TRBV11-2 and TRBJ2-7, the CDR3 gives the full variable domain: EAGVAQSPRYKIIEKRQSVAFWCNPISGHATLYWYQQILGQGPKLLIQFQNNGVVDDSQLPKDRFSAERLKGVDSTLKIQPAKLEDSAVYLCASSLVPSVYEQYFGPGTRLTVT.

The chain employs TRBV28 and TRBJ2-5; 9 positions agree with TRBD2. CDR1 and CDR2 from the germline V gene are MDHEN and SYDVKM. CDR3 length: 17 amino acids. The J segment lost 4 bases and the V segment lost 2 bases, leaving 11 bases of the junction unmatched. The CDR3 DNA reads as TGTGCCAGCAGTTTACTATTAGCGGGAGAAGGCCGAGAGACCCAGTACTTC. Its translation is CASSLLLAGEGRETQYF.

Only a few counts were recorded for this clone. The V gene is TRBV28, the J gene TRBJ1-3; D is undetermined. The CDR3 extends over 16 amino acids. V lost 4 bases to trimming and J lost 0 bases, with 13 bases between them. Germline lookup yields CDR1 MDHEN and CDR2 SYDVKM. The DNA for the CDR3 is TGTGCCAGCAGTTCCACACCTGATTACTCTGGAAACACCATATATTTT. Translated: CASSSTPDYSGNTIYF.

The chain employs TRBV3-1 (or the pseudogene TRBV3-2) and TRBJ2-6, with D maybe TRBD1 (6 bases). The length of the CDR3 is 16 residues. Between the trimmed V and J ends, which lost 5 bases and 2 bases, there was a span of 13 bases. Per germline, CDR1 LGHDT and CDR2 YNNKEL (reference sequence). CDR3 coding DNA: TGTGCCAGCAGCTGGCCGGACAGACCTGGGGCCAACGTCCTGACTTTC. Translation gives CASSWPDRPGANVLTF.

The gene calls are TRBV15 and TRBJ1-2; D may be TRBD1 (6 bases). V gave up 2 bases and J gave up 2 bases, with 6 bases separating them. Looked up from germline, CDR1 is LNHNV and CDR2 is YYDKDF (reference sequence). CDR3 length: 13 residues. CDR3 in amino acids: CATSRQGNYGYTF. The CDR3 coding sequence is TGTGCCACCAGCAGACAGGGGAACTATGGCTACACCTTC.

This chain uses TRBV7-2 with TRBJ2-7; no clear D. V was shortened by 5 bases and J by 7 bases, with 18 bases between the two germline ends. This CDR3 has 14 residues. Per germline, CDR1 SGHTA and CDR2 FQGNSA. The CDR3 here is CASSPSERHLEQYF. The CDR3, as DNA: TGTGCCAGCAGCCCCTCCGAGAGACACCTGGAGCAGTACTTC. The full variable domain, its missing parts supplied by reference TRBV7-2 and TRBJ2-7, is GAGVSQSPSNKVTEKGKDVELRCDPISGHTALYWYRQSLGQGLEFLIYFQGNSAPDKSGLPSDRFSAERTGGSVSTLTIQRTQQEDSAVYLCASSPSERHLEQYFGPGTRLTVT.

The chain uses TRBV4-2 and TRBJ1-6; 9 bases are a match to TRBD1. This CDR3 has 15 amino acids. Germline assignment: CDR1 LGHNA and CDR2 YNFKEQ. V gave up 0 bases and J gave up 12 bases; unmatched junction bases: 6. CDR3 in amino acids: CASSQEGQGRIPLHF. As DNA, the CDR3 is TGTGCCAGCAGCCAAGAGGGACAGGGAAGGATACCCCTCCACTTT.